This T cell receptor (beta chain) was retrieved from a study of T cells in Graves' hyperthyroidism and ophthalmopathy. In the study overall: Any treatment followed the collection of peripheral blood at initial diagnosis.

Note on this clonotype: Its antigen is currently unknown.

Study-level findings and limits: Blood samples included most of the expanded thyroid clonotypes exceeding 0.001.

Amplified regions were TCR beta CDR3 sequences from RNA transcripts. During a first-round RT-PCR of the TCR CDR3, the HTBI primer set was used. MiXCR was run by TCRdb on the multiplex PCR reads, yielding one entry per CDR3 protein. The data show about 420,000 distinct CDR3 sequences, around 16% seen once. Hyperthyroidism in the patients, aged 18 to 65, was newly diagnosed and under 2 months in duration. Diagnosis relied on clinical symptoms, serum thyroxine and TRAb, thyroid ultrasound and orbital computed tomography. This clonotype was obtained from a woman under 30 with Graves' hyperthyroidism. The sample was blood.

The CDR3 region has the DNA TGCAGTGCCCCTTTTGGAGGGGCCAGAAACACCATATATTTT. Encoded protein: CSAPFGGARNTIYF. The chain employs TRBV20-1 and TRBJ1-3; possible D gene TRBD1, 5 bases. This CDR3 has 14 residues. In germline, CDR1 is DFQATT, CDR2 SNEGSKA (reference sequence). Trimming shortened V by 6 bases and J by 5 bases, and 17 bases separated the two germline ends.